The 9 T cell receptor beta chains given below trace back to one sample, sequenced in a study of shared clonotypes between healthy human individuals. TCRdb's copy holds only in-frame clones and misses some; the assay was immunoSEQ multiplex PCR. The sample has approximately 500,000 clones, 60% to 85% seen once; the top ten hold 10% to 15%. The source material was PBMCs. The receptors here all came from a woman aged 40 to 50 in good health. Some clones in this sample may be carry-over from other donors' samples.

J is TRBJ2-3 and V is TRBV9; 8 bases are a match to TRBD2. The germline V gene has CDR1 SGDLS and CDR2 YYNGEE. The V segment lost 1 base and the J segment 3 bases; nucleotides outside the gene matches: 4. CDR3 length equals 15 residues. The CDR3 loop reads CASSVSGSGTDTQYF. CDR3 nucleotide sequence: TGTGCCAGCAGCGTAAGCGGGAGTGGGACAGATACGCAGTATTTT.

The chain carries TRBV5-1 and TRBJ2-3, with 8 positions matching TRBD1. With V trimmed by 4 bases and J by 0 bases, 7 bases remained unmatched. The CDR3 contains 16 residues. Germline values: CDR1 SGHRS, CDR2 YFSETQ. The CDR3 region is CASSMGQAASTDTQYF. In DNA, the CDR3 is TGCGCCAGCAGCATGGGACAGGCCGCAAGCACAGATACGCAGTATTTT.

The rearrangement joins TRBV19 to TRBJ2-1; D remains unclear. Germline loops: CDR1 LNHDA, CDR2 SQIVND (reference sequence). Trimming pared 4 bases from V and 0 bases from J, leaving 13 bases between. CDR3 length equals 16 residues. CDR3 loop: CASSSPQTFSYNEQFF. The CDR3, as DNA: TGTGCCAGTAGTAGCCCTCAAACGTTCTCCTACAATGAGCAGTTCTTC.

This clone was detected only a few times. The chain recombines TRBV7-9 with TRBJ2-3; TRBD2 matches 13 bases. Germline V gives CDR1 SEHNR, CDR2 FQNEAQ (reference sequence). Trimming removed 4 bases from V and 4 bases from J; junction bases left unmatched: 5. The CDR3 sequence is 16 residues long. The CDR3 protein is CASSSGLAGVADTQYF. Written as DNA, the CDR3 is TGTGCCAGCAGCTCCGGACTAGCGGGAGTGGCAGATACGCAGTATTTT.

The J gene is TRBJ2-7, the V gene TRBV29-1, with TRBD2 as a possible D gene (5 bases). Trimming removed 5 bases at V and 2 bases at J, with 10 bases between. This CDR3 contains 12 residues. Germline CDR1 is SQVTM and CDR2 is ANQGSEA. This CDR3 reads CSVSGETYEQYF. For the CDR3, the DNA is TGCAGCGTTTCCGGGGAAACCTACGAGCAGTACTTC.

The genes are TRBV5-4 and TRBJ2-5; D call uncertain. The CDR3 has 12 residues. From germline, CDR1 is SGHNT and CDR2 YYREEE (reference sequence). The germline V and J ends were trimmed by 4 bases and 2 bases, with 6 bases remaining between them. This CDR3 reads CASSRSQETQYF. The CDR3 nucleotides read TGTGCCAGCAGCCGAAGTCAAGAGACCCAGTACTTC.

The rearrangement links TRBV30 to TRBJ1-5; maybe TRBD1 (6 bases). The germline gives CDR1 GTSNPN, CDR2 SVGIG (reference sequence). The V end lost 1 base, the J end lost 0 bases, and 16 bases lay between the germline ends. The CDR3 runs to 17 residues. The CDR3 is CAWSGQAVFNSNQPQHF. CDR3 DNA: TGTGCCTGGAGTGGACAGGCGGTTTTTAATAGCAATCAGCCCCAGCATTTT.

The rearrangement links TRBV27 to TRBJ1-1, with 9 bases identical to TRBD1. V gave up 5 bases and J gave up 1 base; unmatched junction bases: 8. CDR1 and CDR2 (germline): MNHEY, SMNVEV (reference sequence). This CDR3 region has 16 residues. Written as DNA, the CDR3 is TGTGCCAGCAGTCCCGGACAGGGGCTATCGAACACTGAAGCTTTCTTT. It is translated as CASSPGQGLSNTEAFF.

The chain employs TRBV5-1 and TRBJ2-5, with 7 bases matching TRBD2. This CDR3 region has 16 residues. Losses at the gene ends were 0 bases for V and 1 base for J; bases not matched to a gene: 6. Germline assignment: CDR1 SGHRS and CDR2 YFSETQ. CDR3 sequence: CASSLDSAGAQETQYF. CDR3 nucleotide sequence: TGCGCCAGCAGCTTGGATTCGGCGGGAGCCCAAGAGACCCAGTACTTC.